This T cell receptor beta chain stems from a study of identical twins. Study-level results: In beta out-of-frame sequences, the excess sharing between twins was weaker. Compared with models, monozygotic twins showed more out-of-frame TCR alpha sharing. Insertions ran lower in abundant cord blood beta clonotypes, though not in memory repertoires.

Healthy Caucasians, and only they, were the donors. MiXCR was run by TCRdb on the 5' RACE reads, yielding one entry per CDR3 protein. The table includes more than 200,000 distinct CDR3 sequences, over 13% detected once. The CDR3 totals 12 residues. CDR1 and CDR2 from the germline V gene are MDHEN and SYDVKM. With 5 bases removed from V and 4 bases from J, the gap between germline ends came to 6 bases. Concerning this clonotype: The antigen is undetermined.

This chain connects TRBV28 to TRBJ2-1; no firm D call. This receptor was obtained from a young woman in good health. Sequences were obtained from memory (CD45RO+) T cells sorted from blood. CDR3 residues: CASSVVYNEQFF. CDR3 bases: TGTGCCAGCAGTGTAGTATACAATGAGCAGTTCTTC.